This record covers a single T cell receptor (beta chain). As yet, its antigen is unknown. Germline V CDR1 and CDR2: SEHNR, FQNEAQ (reference sequence). The V end was cut by 0 bases, the J end by 3 bases, with 9 bases between. The CDR3 sequence is 14 residues long. This record belongs to a study of tumour-infiltrating T cells in Burkitt lymphoma. The overall study: The Burkitt lymphoma cohort spanned all epidemiological subtypes.

Profiling relied on immunoSEQ multiplex PCR, and the TCRdb table lists in-frame clones only, not all of them. The data show 6,400 or so clones, more than 75% seen once. Overall study results and limits: Several public clonotypes were shared across many Burkitt lymphoma patients.

The origin of this receptor is a human donor with Burkitt lymphoma. Material for sequencing was tumor tissue. V usage is TRBV7-9 and J usage is TRBJ2-7, with D unclear. The CDR3 nucleotides are TGTGCCAGCAGCTTAGCGGGCACGTACTACGAGCAGTACTTC. It encodes CASSLAGTYYEQYF. The whole variable domain, remainder taken from reference TRBV7-9 and TRBJ2-7, is DTGVSQNPRHKITKRGQNVTFRCDPISEHNRLYWYRQTLGQGPEFLTYFQNEAQLEKSRLLSDRFSAERPKGSFSTLEIQRTEQGDSAMYLCASSLAGTYYEQYFGPGTRLTVT.